A selection of T cell receptor beta chains follows, all from one sample in a study of blood T cell repertoires in COVID-19. Only in-frame clones appear in the TCRdb table, and some are missing; sequencing was by immunoSEQ multiplex PCR. The table records around 110,000 clones, 88% of them present only once. Source material: peripheral blood. These receptors were obtained from a middle-aged man with active or convalescent COVID-19. The conserved cysteine and the conserved F or W are not part of the CDR3 here. Clone size is shown for a subset of rows, as once, few, many or a class of expanded clone.

clone_size	j_call	v_call	cdr3_aa
NA	TRBJ2-7	TRBV5-1	ASSYPGGTYEQY
few	TRBJ1-3	TRBV7-2	ASSLGRDSSGNTIY
once	TRBJ1-2	TRBV29-1	SVEGRSPAGYT
NA	TRBJ1-1	TRBV10-2	ASSDPGRGKEAF
NA	TRBJ1-5	TRBV10-3	AIRGTGSNQPQH
NA	TRBJ2-1	TRBV4-1	ASSQEETAYSSSYNEQF
NA	TRBJ1-1	TRBV30	AWSVGGQTEAF
once	TRBJ2-2	TRBV7-9	ASSWGLAGGGELF
NA	TRBJ2-7	TRBV10-3	ATRLAGGYEQY
NA	TRBJ2-3	TRBV28	ASSPPLDTQY
NA	TRBJ1-5	TRBV5-8	ASSLATTPGMDQPQH
NA	TRBJ2-1	TRBV5-1	ASSLSGFGRSYNEQF
NA	TRBJ1-1	TRBV30	AWSFDSRNIEAF
NA	TRBJ1-3	TRBV6-1	ASSENPLNTIY
NA	TRBJ2-7	TRBV9	ASSVGGGGLGGTEQY
NA	TRBJ2-3	TRBV30	AEGREGMADTQY
NA	TRBJ1-5	TRBV7-2	ASSLEHTRGNQPQH
NA	TRBJ1-6	TRBV2	ASSEGVGQARSPLH
NA	TRBJ2-1	TRBV7-9	ASSLEGTGGRNEQF
NA	TRBJ2-1	TRBV27	ASSLGAGDNEQF
few	TRBJ1-3	TRBV20-1	SASPTVPGNTIY
NA	TRBJ1-2	TRBV5-4	ASSSNRGRSVGYT
once	TRBJ2-1	TRBV14	ASSQVSGAYRNEQF
NA	TRBJ2-1	TRBV28	ASSLWEGNNEQF
once	TRBJ2-2	TRBV7-2	AIPTGTGGPLNTGELF
NA	TRBJ2-7	TRBV12-3/TRBV12-4	ASSLLERERY
NA	TRBJ1-1	TRBV19	ASRLQGGTEAF
NA	TRBJ2-2	TRBV6-5	ASSYLTGGTGELF
NA	TRBJ2-7	TRBV27	ASSLSGTESEQY
NA	TRBJ2-5	TRBV24-1	ATSDVTAETQY
NA	TRBJ2-2	TRBV19	ASSIDLETGVTGELF
NA	TRBJ2-3	TRBV7-9	ASSLLHRGSTDTQY
once	TRBJ2-5	TRBV5-1	ASSRRGPGQETQY
NA	TRBJ1-6	TRBV7-2	ASSGRGGNSPLH
few	TRBJ1-5	TRBV19	ASSMRGNSNQPQH
NA	TRBJ1-1	TRBV6-1	ASSEAVIGAEAF
NA	TRBJ2-3	TRBV4-2	ASSQEVRGPDTQY
NA	TRBJ1-5	TRBV10-3	AIGQGSNQPQH
NA	TRBJ2-3	TRBV19	ATAPDWYTQY
NA	TRBJ2-2	TRBV6-4	ASGGQGTGELF
NA	TRBJ2-7	TRBV1	TSSQERALAGYYEQY
once	TRBJ1-5	TRBV28	ASSPAGGGAVWH
NA	TRBJ2-1	TRBV6-5	ASSDRGNEQF
NA	TRBJ2-7	TRBV4-1	ASSQVPAGPYEQY
NA	TRBJ1-1	TRBV19	ASSQNRDGAEAF
NA	TRBJ2-7	TRBV5-5	ASSLGHHSYEQY
NA	TRBJ1-3	TRBV11-2	ASSQQGASGNTIY
NA	TRBJ2-5	TRBV28	ASSFRDNQETQY
NA	TRBJ1-1	TRBV10-3	AISADISLGTEAF
NA	TRBJ1-6	TRBV10-3	ASRGNSPLH
NA	TRBJ1-5	TRBV7-2	ASSLDRWMHQPQH